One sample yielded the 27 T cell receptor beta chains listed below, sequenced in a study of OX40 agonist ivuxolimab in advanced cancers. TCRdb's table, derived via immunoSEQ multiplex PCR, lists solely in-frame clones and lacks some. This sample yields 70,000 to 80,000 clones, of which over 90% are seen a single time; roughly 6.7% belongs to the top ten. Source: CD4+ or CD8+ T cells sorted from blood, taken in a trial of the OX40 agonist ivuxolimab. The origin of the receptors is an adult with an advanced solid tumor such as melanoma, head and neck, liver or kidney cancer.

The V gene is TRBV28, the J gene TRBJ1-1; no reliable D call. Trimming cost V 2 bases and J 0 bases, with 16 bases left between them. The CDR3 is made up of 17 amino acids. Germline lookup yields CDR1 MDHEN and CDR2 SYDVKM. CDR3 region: CASSLNSKGILNTEAFF. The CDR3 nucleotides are TGTGCCAGCAGTTTAAACAGTAAGGGCATCTTGAACACTGAAGCTTTCTTT.

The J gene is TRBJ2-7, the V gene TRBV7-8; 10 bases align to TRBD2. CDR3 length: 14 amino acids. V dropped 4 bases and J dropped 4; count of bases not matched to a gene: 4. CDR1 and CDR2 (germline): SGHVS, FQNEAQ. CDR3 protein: CASSSRTSGYEQYF. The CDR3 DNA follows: TGTGCCAGCAGCTCCCGGACTAGCGGTTACGAGCAGTACTTC.

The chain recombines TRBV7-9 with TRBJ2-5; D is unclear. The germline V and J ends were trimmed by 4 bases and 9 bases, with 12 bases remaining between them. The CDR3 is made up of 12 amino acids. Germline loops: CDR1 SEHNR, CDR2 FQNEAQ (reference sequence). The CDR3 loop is CASSSDGEAQYF. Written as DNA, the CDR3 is TGTGCCAGCAGCTCGGACGGCGAGGCCCAGTACTTC.

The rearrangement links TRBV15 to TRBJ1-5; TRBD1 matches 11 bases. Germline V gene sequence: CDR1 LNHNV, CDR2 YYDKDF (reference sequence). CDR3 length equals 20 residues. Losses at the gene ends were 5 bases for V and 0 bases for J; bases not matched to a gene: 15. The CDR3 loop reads CATSSQDRGLLPPSNQPQHF. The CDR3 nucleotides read TGTGCCACCAGCTCCCAGGACAGGGGGCTCTTACCACCTAGCAATCAGCCCCAGCATTTT.

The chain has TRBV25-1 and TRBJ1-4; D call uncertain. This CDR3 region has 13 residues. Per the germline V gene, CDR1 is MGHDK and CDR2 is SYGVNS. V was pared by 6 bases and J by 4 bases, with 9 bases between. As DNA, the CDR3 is TGTGCCAGCAGAGGGCGGCATAATGAAAAACTGTTTTTT. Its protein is CASRGRHNEKLFF.

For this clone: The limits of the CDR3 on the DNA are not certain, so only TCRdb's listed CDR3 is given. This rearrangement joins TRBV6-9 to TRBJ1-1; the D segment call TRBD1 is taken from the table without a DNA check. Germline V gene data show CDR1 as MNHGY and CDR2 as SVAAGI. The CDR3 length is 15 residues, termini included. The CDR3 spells CASSSSTVLNTEAFF.

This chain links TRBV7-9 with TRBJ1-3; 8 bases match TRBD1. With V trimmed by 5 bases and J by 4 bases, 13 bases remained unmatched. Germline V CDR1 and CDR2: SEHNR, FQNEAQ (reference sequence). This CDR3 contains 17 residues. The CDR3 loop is CASSPPLTGGGGNTIYF. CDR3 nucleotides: TGTGCCAGCAGCCCTCCCCTAACAGGGGGAGGAGGAAACACCATATATTTT.

The CDR3 sequence is CASSSGLAGMETQYF. Here the CDR3 DNA reads TGTGCCAGCAGTTCAGGACTAGCGGGAATGGAGACCCAGTACTTC. V gene TRBV27 combines with J gene TRBJ2-5, with 12 bases matching TRBD2. Germline V lookup: CDR1 MNHEY, CDR2 SMNVEV (reference sequence). V trimming: 4 bases; J trimming: 5 bases; junction bases outside the gene matches: 5. This CDR3 contains 15 residues.

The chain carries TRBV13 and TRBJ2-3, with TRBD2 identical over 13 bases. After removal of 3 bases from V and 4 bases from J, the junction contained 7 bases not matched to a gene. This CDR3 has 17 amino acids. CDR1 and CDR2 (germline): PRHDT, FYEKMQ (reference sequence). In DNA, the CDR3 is TGTGCCAGCAGCTTCGGCAAAGGACTAGCGGGAGCAGATACGCAGTATTTT. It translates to CASSFGKGLAGADTQYF.

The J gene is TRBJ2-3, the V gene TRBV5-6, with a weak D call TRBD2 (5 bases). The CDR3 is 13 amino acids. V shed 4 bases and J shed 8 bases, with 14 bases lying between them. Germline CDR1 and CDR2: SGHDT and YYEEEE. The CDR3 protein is CASSAPEGGTQYF. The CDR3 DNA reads TGTGCCAGCAGCGCCCCCGAAGGAGGTACGCAGTATTTT.

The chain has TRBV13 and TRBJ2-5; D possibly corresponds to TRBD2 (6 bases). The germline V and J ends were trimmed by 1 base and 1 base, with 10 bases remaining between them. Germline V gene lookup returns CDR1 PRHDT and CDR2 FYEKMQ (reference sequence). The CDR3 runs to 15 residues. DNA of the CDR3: TGTGCCAGCAGCTTAGCCTTGGGGGGCCAAGAGACCCAGTACTTC. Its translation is CASSLALGGQETQYF.

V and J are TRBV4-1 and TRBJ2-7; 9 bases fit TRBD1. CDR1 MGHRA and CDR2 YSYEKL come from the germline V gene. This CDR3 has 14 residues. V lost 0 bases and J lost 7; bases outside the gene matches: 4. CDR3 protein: CASSQEGDRGEQYF. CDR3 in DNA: TGCGCCAGCAGCCAAGAGGGAGACAGGGGGGAGCAGTACTTC.

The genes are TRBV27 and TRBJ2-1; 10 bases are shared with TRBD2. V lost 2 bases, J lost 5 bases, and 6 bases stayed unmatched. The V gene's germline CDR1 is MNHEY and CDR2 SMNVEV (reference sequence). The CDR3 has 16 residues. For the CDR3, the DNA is TGTGCCAGCAGTTTAGGGGGACTAGCGATACACAATGAGCAGTTCTTC. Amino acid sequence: CASSLGGLAIHNEQFF.

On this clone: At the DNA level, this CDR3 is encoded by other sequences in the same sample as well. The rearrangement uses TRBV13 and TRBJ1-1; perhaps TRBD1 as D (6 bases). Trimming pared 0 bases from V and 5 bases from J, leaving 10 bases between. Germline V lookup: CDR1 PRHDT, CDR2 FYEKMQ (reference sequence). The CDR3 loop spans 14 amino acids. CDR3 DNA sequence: TGTGCCAGCAGCTTAGGACAGGGAGGGACTGAAGCTTTCTTT. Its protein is CASSLGQGGTEAFF.

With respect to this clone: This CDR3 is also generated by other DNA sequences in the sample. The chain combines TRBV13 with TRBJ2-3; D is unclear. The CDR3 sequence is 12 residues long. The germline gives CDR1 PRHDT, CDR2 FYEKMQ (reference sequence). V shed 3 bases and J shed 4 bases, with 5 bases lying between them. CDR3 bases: TGTGCCAGCAGCTTGGGTGCAGATACGCAGTATTTT. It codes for CASSLGADTQYF.

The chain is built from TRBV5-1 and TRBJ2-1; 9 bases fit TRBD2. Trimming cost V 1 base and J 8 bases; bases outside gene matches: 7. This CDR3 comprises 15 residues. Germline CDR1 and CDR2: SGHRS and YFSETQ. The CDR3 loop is CASSLFPSGVDEQFF. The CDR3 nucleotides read TGCGCCAGCAGCTTGTTCCCTAGCGGGGTCGATGAGCAGTTCTTC.

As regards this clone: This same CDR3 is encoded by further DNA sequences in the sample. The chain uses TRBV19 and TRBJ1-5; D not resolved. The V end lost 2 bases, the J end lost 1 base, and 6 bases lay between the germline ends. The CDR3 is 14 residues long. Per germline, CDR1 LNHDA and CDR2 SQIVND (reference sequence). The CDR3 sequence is CASSILGSNQPQHF. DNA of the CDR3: TGTGCCAGTAGTATACTAGGGAGCAATCAGCCCCAGCATTTT.

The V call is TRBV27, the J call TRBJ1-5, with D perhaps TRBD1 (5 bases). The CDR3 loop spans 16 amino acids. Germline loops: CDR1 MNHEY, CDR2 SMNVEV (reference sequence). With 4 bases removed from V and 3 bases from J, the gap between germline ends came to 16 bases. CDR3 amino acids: CASSSRGRSSNQPQHF. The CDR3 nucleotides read TGTGCCAGCAGTTCCCGGGGCAGGAGTTCCAATCAGCCCCAGCATTTT.

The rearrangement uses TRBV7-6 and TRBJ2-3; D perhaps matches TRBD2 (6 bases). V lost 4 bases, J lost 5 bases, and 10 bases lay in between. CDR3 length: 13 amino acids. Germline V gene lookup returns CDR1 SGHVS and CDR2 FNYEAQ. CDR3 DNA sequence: TGTGCCAGCAGCTCAGGAGCGGGAGATACGCAGTATTTT. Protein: CASSSGAGDTQYF. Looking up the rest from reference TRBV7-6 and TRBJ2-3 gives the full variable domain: GAGVSQSPRYKVTKRGQDVALRCDPISGHVSLYWYRQALGQGPEFLTYFNYEAQQDKSGLPNDRFSAERPEGSISTLTIQRTEQRDSAMYRCASSSGAGDTQYFGPGTRLTVL.

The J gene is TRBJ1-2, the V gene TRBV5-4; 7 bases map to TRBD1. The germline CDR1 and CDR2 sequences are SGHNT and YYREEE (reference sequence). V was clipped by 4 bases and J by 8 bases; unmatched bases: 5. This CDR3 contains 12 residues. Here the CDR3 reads CASSPGGPGYTF. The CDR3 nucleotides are TGTGCCAGCAGCCCAGGGGGGCCCGGCTACACCTTC.

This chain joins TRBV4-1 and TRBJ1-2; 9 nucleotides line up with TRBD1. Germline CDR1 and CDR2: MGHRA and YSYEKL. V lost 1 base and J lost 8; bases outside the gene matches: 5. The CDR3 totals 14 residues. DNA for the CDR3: TGCGCCAGCAGCCAAGGGGGACAGGGTCACGGCTACACCTTC. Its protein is CASSQGGQGHGYTF.

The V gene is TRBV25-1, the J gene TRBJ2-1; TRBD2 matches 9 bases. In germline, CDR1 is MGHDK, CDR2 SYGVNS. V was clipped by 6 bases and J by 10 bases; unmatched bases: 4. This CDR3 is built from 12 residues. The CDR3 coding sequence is TGTGCCAGCAGCTGGCGGGAGGGCGAGCAGTTCTTC. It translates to CASSWREGEQFF.

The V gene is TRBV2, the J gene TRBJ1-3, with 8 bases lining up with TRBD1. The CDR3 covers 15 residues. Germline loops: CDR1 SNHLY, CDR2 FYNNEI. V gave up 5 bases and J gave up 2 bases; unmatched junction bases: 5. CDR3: CASSKTGGAGNTIYF. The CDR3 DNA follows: TGTGCCAGCAGTAAAACAGGGGGAGCTGGAAACACCATATATTTT.

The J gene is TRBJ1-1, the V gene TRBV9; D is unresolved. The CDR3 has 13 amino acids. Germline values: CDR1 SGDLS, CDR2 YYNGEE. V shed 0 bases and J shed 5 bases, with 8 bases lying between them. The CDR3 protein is CASSVGALTEAFF. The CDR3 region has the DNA TGTGCCAGCAGCGTAGGGGCGCTGACTGAAGCTTTCTTT.

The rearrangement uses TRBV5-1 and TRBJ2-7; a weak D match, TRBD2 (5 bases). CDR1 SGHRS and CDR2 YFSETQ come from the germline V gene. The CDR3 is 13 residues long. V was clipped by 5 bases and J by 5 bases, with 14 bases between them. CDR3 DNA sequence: TGCGCCAGCAGTTTTACTAGAGACCACGAGCAGTACTTC. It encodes CASSFTRDHEQYF.

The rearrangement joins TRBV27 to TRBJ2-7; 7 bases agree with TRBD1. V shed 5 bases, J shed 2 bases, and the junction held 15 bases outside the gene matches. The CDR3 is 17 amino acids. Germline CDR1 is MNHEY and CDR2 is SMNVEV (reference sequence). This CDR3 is CASSPREGKRGPYEQYF. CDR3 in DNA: TGTGCCAGCAGTCCAAGAGAAGGCAAAAGGGGGCCCTACGAGCAGTACTTC.

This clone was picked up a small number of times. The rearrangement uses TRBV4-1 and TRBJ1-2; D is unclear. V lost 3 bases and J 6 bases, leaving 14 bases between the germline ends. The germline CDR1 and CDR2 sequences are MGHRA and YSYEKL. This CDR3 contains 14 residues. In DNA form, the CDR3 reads TGCGCCAGCAGCCACAGGACGACCGGCGATGGCTACACCTTC. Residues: CASSHRTTGDGYTF.